The 30 T cell receptor beta chains given below trace back to one sample, sequenced in a study of response to subunit inactivated influenza vaccine. TCRdb used MiXCR to reprocess the RT-PCR reads, holding one entry per CDR3 protein. The sample contains almost 250,000 distinct CDR3 sequences, 12% of which appear only once. Sequences were derived from non-naive T cells sorted from PBMCs, sampled 14 to 15 days before vaccination. The receptors stem from a man over 45 who received an inactivated influenza vaccine.

There are many counts of this clonotype. The V gene is TRBV12-3 or TRBV12-4, the J gene TRBJ2-3; D possibly corresponds to TRBD2 (6 bases). V was pared by 3 bases and J by 6 bases, with 19 bases between. The CDR3 is made up of 16 amino acids. CDR3 coding DNA: TGTGCCAGCAGTTTGGGCGCGGGACTGGCGGGGGATACGCAGTATTTT. Amino acids: CASSLGAGLAGDTQYF.

The rearrangement joins TRBV6-2 or TRBV6-3 to TRBJ2-2; 8 nucleotides match TRBD2. This CDR3 region has 16 residues. CDR1 and CDR2 (germline): MNHEY, SVGEGT. The ends lost 0 bases at V and 5 bases at J; junction bases unmatched: 5. CDR3 coding DNA: TGTGCCAGCAGTTACTCCAGCGGGAGTCTTACCGGGGAGCTGTTTTTT. This sequence encodes CASSYSSGSLTGELFF.

This clonotype was detected many times. Germline and junction disagree at one end, which may indicate a read error. V is TRBV11-2 and J is TRBJ2-7; D is perhaps TRBD1 or TRBD2 (5 bases each). In germline, CDR1 is SGHAT, CDR2 FQNNGV. The CDR3 spans 15 residues. The CDR3 region has the DNA TGTGCCAGCAGCTATCATTATCGGGGCTCCCACGAGCAGTACTTC. Translated: CASSYHYRGSHEQYF.

This clonotype occurred a few times. The rearrangement joins TRBV18 to TRBJ2-5, with a possible D match to TRBD1 (7 bases). The CDR3 runs 16 residues. Deletions cut 0 bases from V and 1 base from J, with 12 bases between. From germline, CDR1 is KGHSH and CDR2 LQKENI. DNA for the CDR3: TGTGCCAGCTCACCACCGGGGCAGGGGGGCCAAGAGACCCAGTACTTC. Amino acids: CASSPPGQGGQETQYF. Supplemented by reference TRBV18 and TRBJ2-5, the full variable domain reads NAGVMQNPRHLVRRRGQEARLRCSPMKGHSHVYWYRQLPEEGLKFMVYLQKENIIDESGMPKERFSAEFPKEGPSILRIQQVVRGDSAAYFCASSPPGQGGQETQYFGPGTRLLVL.

This chain connects TRBV20-1 to TRBJ2-7, with 12 bases fitting TRBD1. CDR1 and CDR2 (germline): DFQATT, SNEGSKA (reference sequence). V gave up 0 bases and J gave up 5 bases; unmatched junction bases: 5. The length of the CDR3 is 15 residues. The CDR3 is CSARDLGTGGDEQYF. The CDR3 DNA reads TGCAGTGCTAGAGACCTGGGGACAGGGGGCGACGAGCAGTACTTC.

The chain couples TRBV29-1 to TRBJ2-1; D remains unclear. The CDR3 extends over 11 amino acids. Germline-derived CDR1 and CDR2 are SQVTM and ANQGSEA. Trimming removed 3 bases from V and 15 bases from J, with 15 bases in between. The CDR3 region is CSVESATLGFF. The CDR3 DNA is TGCAGCGTTGAGTCTGCCACCTTAGGGTTCTTC.

This clonotype was observed at least ten times. The CDR3 here is CASSLADRDGYTF. CDR3 in DNA: TGTGCCAGCAGCTTAGCAGACAGGGATGGCTACACCTTC. V is TRBV7-2 and J is TRBJ1-2; 7 bases agree with TRBD1. In germline, CDR1 is SGHTA, CDR2 FQGNSA. V shed 0 bases and J 6 bases; nucleotides not matched to a gene: 1. This CDR3 has 13 residues. Filled out from reference TRBV7-2 and TRBJ1-2, the complete variable domain reads GAGVSQSPSNKVTEKGKDVELRCDPISGHTALYWYRQSLGQGLEFLIYFQGNSAPDKSGLPSDRFSAERTGGSVSTLTIQRTQQEDSAVYLCASSLADRDGYTFGSGTRLTVV.

This clonotype appeared a few times. The chain employs TRBV7-2 and TRBJ2-3; 11 bases line up with TRBD2. CDR3 length equals 14 residues. Germline CDR1 SGHTA, CDR2 FQGNSA. With 1 base clipped from V and 8 bases from J, the junction kept 2 bases outside the gene matches. The CDR3 is CASSLELAGVTQYF. CDR3 coding DNA: TGTGCCAGCAGCTTAGAACTAGCGGGAGTTACGCAGTATTTT.

This clonotype was found a few times. This chain uses TRBV20-1 with TRBJ2-3; D unclear. Germline CDR1 is DFQATT and CDR2 is SNEGSKA (reference sequence). CDR3 length: 14 amino acids. Trimming stripped 0 bases from V and 0 bases from J, with 7 bases between. CDR3 in amino acids: CSAREPASTDTQYF. The CDR3 DNA follows: TGCAGTGCTAGAGAGCCAGCTAGCACAGATACGCAGTATTTT.

The chain employs TRBV7-8 and TRBJ2-7, with D uncertain. CDR3 length: 18 amino acids. V lost 6 bases, J lost 0 bases, and 24 bases lay in between. Germline V gene sequence: CDR1 SGHVS, CDR2 FQNEAQ. CDR3 sequence: CASSPKKTGSQASYEQYF. DNA for the CDR3: TGTGCCAGCAGTCCAAAAAAAACCGGATCTCAAGCCTCCTACGAGCAGTACTTC.

This clonotype was detected only a few times. The rearrangement links TRBV5-1 to TRBJ2-7; TRBD1 might be the D (6 bases). CDR1 is SGHRS and CDR2 is YFSETQ in the germline V gene. The CDR3 runs 18 residues. V was cut by 1 base and J by 1 base, with 21 bases left in between. The CDR3 spells CASSLSDIQGPQSYEQYF. The CDR3 coding sequence is TGCGCCAGCAGCTTGTCCGATATACAGGGACCACAGTCCTACGAGCAGTACTTC.

The genes are TRBV4-2 and TRBJ1-1; the D gene is possibly TRBD1 (5 bases). This CDR3 has 15 amino acids. Germline CDR1 LGHNA, CDR2 YNFKEQ. V gave up 2 bases and J gave up 5 bases, with 15 bases separating them. CDR3: CASSQRAPWGTEAFF. The CDR3 DNA is TGTGCCAGCAGCCAAAGGGCCCCCTGGGGGACTGAAGCTTTCTTT.

This clonotype was picked up a small number of times. The chain combines TRBV14 with TRBJ1-1; D gene uncertain. The CDR3 runs to 14 residues. Germline V CDR1 and CDR2: SGHDN, FVKESK. V was cut by 3 bases and J by 2 bases, with 10 bases left in between. CDR3 sequence: CASSHRLGNTEAFF. In nucleotides, the CDR3 is TGTGCCAGCAGCCATCGACTGGGAAACACTGAAGCTTTCTTT.

A few counts support this clonotype. The CDR3 here is CASTQDRAPGELFF. CDR3 DNA: TGTGCCAGCACGCAGGACAGGGCTCCCGGGGAGCTGTTTTTT. The gene calls are TRBV12-3 or TRBV12-4 and TRBJ2-2; 8 bases are shared with TRBD1. The CDR3 contains 14 residues. The V segment lost 7 bases and the J segment 6 bases; nucleotides outside the gene matches: 7.

This CDR3 reads CSAPGLGDTQYF. The CDR3 bases are TGCAGTGCTCCTGGACTGGGAGATACGCAGTATTTT. The chain links TRBV20-1 to TRBJ2-3; possibly TRBD2 for D (5 bases). The CDR3 runs 12 residues. Per the germline V gene, CDR1 is DFQATT and CDR2 is SNEGSKA (reference sequence). V was trimmed by 5 bases and J by 5 bases, leaving 11 bases between them.

The chain couples TRBV5-1 to TRBJ1-2; D gene unclear. The CDR3 has 11 residues. V was clipped by 3 bases and J by 7 bases, with 7 bases between them. From germline, CDR1 is SGHRS and CDR2 YFSETQ. The CDR3 DNA is TGCGCCAGCAGCTCTCACGGTGGCTACACCTTC. Protein: CASSSHGGYTF.

The gene calls are TRBV12-3 or TRBV12-4 and TRBJ1-1; the D is unclear. The CDR3 length is 15 residues. V lost 6 bases, J lost 0 bases, and 14 bases lay in between. Here the CDR3 reads CASRPGRRLNTEAFF. The CDR3 DNA sequence: TGTGCCAGCAGACCCGGACGGAGGTTGAACACTGAAGCTTTCTTT.

This clonotype has at least ten counts. V gene TRBV27 combines with J gene TRBJ2-1; D gene uncertain. Germline CDR1 reads MNHEY; CDR2 reads SMNVEV (reference sequence). There are 13 residues in the CDR3. The germline V and J ends were trimmed by 3 bases and 0 bases, with 3 bases remaining between them. CDR3 coding DNA: TGTGCCAGCAGTTTTTCCTCCTACAATGAGCAGTTCTTC. Its translation: CASSFSSYNEQFF.

The chain combines TRBV5-1 with TRBJ2-1; D remains ambiguous. Per the germline V gene, CDR1 is SGHRS and CDR2 is YFSETQ. Trimming pared 5 bases from V and 5 bases from J, leaving 11 bases between. The CDR3 contains 13 residues. CDR3 protein: CASSSLRNNEQFF. The CDR3 DNA reads TGCGCCAGCAGTAGCTTGAGGAACAATGAGCAGTTCTTC.

This chain links TRBV20-1 with TRBJ2-7; 8 bases match TRBD2. V lost 3 bases to trimming and J lost 3 bases; unmatched junction nucleotides: 10. CDR1 is DFQATT and CDR2 is SNEGSKA in the germline V gene (reference sequence). There are 15 residues in the CDR3. The CDR3 DNA reads as TGCAGTGCTAGCAGGCGGGCGACTAGCGACTACGAGCAGTACTTC. Protein sequence: CSASRRATSDYEQYF.

The J gene is TRBJ2-5, the V gene TRBV20-1, with 8 bases identical to TRBD2. This CDR3 contains 17 residues. Germline CDR1 reads DFQATT; CDR2 reads SNEGSKA (reference sequence). Trimming at V came to 0 bases and at J to 5 bases, leaving 14 bases not matched to a gene. CDR3 sequence reads: CSAREHHWRGAGETQYF. DNA of the CDR3: TGCAGTGCTAGAGAGCACCACTGGCGGGGGGCAGGGGAGACCCAGTACTTC.

The rearrangement joins TRBV11-2 to TRBJ2-5; TRBD1 agrees at 9 bases. The CDR3 has 14 residues. J was trimmed by 4 bases and V by 6 bases; bases with no gene match: 6. CDR1 is SGHAT and CDR2 is FQNNGV in the germline V gene. The DNA for the CDR3 is TGTGCCAGCAGACGAGGGACAGGGTTAGAGACCCAGTACTTC. Encoded protein: CASRRGTGLETQYF. Variable domain in full (rest from reference TRBV11-2 and TRBJ2-5): EAGVAQSPRYKIIEKRQSVAFWCNPISGHATLYWYQQILGQGPKLLIQFQNNGVVDDSQLPKDRFSAERLKGVDSTLKIQPAKLEDSAVYLCASRRGTGLETQYFGPGTRLLVL.

CDR3 amino acids: CASSQVTLAGGKTGELFF. DNA for the CDR3: TGCGCCAGCAGCCAAGTGACGTTAGCGGGAGGGAAGACCGGGGAGCTGTTTTTT. This chain joins TRBV4-3 and TRBJ2-2; 11 bases align to TRBD2. CDR3 length equals 18 residues. CDR1 and CDR2 from the germline V gene are LGHNA and YSLEER. V was pared by 1 base and J by 5 bases, with 9 bases of the junction left unmatched.

In its sample, this clonotype was seen many times. J is TRBJ2-5 and V is TRBV9; D ambiguous. CDR3 length: 13 amino acids. CDR1 SGDLS and CDR2 YYNGEE come from the germline V gene. V was cut by 0 bases and J by 1 base, with 4 bases left in between. The CDR3 protein is CASSVDIQETQYF. In DNA form, the CDR3 reads TGTGCCAGCAGCGTAGATATCCAAGAGACCCAGTACTTC. The full variable domain, with the rest looked up from reference TRBV9 and TRBJ2-5, is DSGVTQTPKHLITATGQRVTLRCSPRSGDLSVYWYQQSLDQGLQFLIQYYNGEERAKGNILERFSAQQFPDLHSELNLSSLELGDSALYFCASSVDIQETQYFGPGTRLLVL.

The rearrangement links TRBV4-2 to TRBJ2-1; 15 bases map to TRBD2. J lost 0 bases, V lost 4 bases, and 10 bases had no gene match. The CDR3 extends over 20 amino acids. Germline CDR1 reads LGHNA; CDR2 reads YNFKEQ. CDR3 DNA: TGTGCCAGCAGCCGAGCCCTAGGGACTAGCGGGGGGAGCTCCTACAATGAGCAGTTCTTC. Protein sequence: CASSRALGTSGGSSYNEQFF.

This chain uses TRBV11-1 with TRBJ2-5; 7 bases are a match to TRBD2. CDR3 size: 15 residues. Looked up from germline, CDR1 is SGHAT and CDR2 is FQDESV (reference sequence). The ends lost 7 bases at V and 2 bases at J; junction bases unmatched: 10. CDR3 in amino acids: CASIRGVRAQETQYF. The CDR3 DNA reads TGTGCCAGCATCCGGGGGGTCAGAGCGCAAGAGACCCAGTACTTC.

This chain joins TRBV2 and TRBJ1-5; the D gene is possibly TRBD1 (5 bases). Germline V gene data show CDR1 as SNHLY and CDR2 as FYNNEI. CDR3 length: 13 residues. Trimming cost V 7 bases and J 3 bases, with 10 bases left between them. CDR3 nucleotide sequence: TGTGCCAGCAAGAGGGACTACAATCAGCCCCAGCATTTT. Encoded protein: CASKRDYNQPQHF.

V is TRBV4-3 and J is TRBJ1-4; D ambiguous. This CDR3 has 15 amino acids. Trimming took off 5 bases at V and 4 bases at J, with 14 bases between the two ends. CDR1 is LGHNA, CDR2 YSLEER, per germline. The CDR3 loop is CASSTRTAVNEKLFF. In DNA form, the CDR3 reads TGCGCCAGCAGCACCCGGACGGCCGTTAATGAAAAACTGTTTTTT.

This clonotype was detected only a few times. V is TRBV6-2 or TRBV6-3 and J is TRBJ1-1; maybe TRBD1 (5 bases). Germline V gene data show CDR1 as MNHEY and CDR2 as SVGEGT. With 6 bases removed from V and 8 bases from J, the gap between germline ends came to 13 bases. The CDR3 is 12 amino acids. For the CDR3, the DNA is TGTGCCAGCAGCCTCAGGGCCACCGAAGCTTTCTTT. Translating it yields CASSLRATEAFF.

The V and J genes are TRBV25-1 and TRBJ1-5, with 8 bases that match TRBD1. The junction had 7 bases not matched to a gene; V was cut back by 5 bases and J by 7 bases. The CDR3 sequence is 14 residues long. The V gene's germline CDR1 is MGHDK and CDR2 SYGVNS. The CDR3 spells CASSQTGDSQPQHF. The DNA of the CDR3 is TGTGCCAGCAGTCAGACAGGGGATAGCCAGCCCCAGCATTTT.